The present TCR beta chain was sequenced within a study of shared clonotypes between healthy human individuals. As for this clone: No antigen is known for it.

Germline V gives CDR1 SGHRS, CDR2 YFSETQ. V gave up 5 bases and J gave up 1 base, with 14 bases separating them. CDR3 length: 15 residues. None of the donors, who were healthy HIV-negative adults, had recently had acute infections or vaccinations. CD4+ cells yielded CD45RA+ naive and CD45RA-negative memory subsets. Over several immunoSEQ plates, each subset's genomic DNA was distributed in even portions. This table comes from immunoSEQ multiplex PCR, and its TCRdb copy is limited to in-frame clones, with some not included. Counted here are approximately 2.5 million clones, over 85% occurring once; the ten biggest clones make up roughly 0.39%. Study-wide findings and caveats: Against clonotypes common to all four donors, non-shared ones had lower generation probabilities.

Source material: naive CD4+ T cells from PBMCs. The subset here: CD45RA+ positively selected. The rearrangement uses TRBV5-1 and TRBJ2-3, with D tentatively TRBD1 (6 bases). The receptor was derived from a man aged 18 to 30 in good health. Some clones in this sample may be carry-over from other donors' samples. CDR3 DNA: TGCGCCAGCAGATCTGCCCAGGGGCGCACAGATACGCAGTATTTT. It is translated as CASRSAQGRTDTQYF. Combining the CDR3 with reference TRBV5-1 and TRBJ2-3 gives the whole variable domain KAGVTQTPRYLIKTRGQQVTLSCSPISGHRSVSWYQQTPGQGLQFLFEYFSETQRNKGNFPGRFSGRQFSNSRSEMNVSTLELGDSALYLCASRSAQGRTDTQYFGPGTRLTVL.